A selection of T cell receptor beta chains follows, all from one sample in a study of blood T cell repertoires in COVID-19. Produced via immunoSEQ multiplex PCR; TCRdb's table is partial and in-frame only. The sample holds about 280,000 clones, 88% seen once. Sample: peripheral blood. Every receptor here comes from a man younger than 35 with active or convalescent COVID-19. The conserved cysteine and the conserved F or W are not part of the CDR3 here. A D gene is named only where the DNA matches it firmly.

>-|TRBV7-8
ASSLVLEAQY
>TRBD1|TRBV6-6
ASRGQGTYYGYT
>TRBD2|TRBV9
ASSSPPSGGDREQY
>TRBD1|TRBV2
ASSVTGVDRGSGYT
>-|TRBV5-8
ASSSGHHNSPLH
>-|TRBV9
ASSVGSTNEKLF
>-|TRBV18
ASSRDEGAPYEQY
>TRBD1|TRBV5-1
ASSPGGQGTTEAF
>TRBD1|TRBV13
ASSLGQGVDEAF
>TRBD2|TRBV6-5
ASSYTWGTKAEQY
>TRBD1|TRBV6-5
ANIPGGFSGNTIY
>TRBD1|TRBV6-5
ASIRTGGVNTIY
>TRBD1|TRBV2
ASSEGRGLNQPQH
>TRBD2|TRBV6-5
ASSYSAGGYEQY
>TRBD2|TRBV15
ATSIGTSGEETQY
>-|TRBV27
ASSPFVLSGETQY
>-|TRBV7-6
ASSLFRVEGSEQY
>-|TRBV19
ASSKPLLDRPGAF
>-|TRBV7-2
ASSLLAGFMKTQY
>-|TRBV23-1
ASSHRQTGNTIY
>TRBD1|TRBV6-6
ASRKSGGSTDTQY
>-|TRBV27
ASSSSQETQY
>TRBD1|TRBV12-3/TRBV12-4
ASRDRGFQPQH
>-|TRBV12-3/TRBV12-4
ASSGRMNTEAF
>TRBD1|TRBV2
ASTAGTGGGQPQH
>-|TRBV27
ASSLGDTEAF
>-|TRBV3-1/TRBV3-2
ASSQDGGEVHSGNTIY
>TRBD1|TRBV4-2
ASSQVSRGDTEAF
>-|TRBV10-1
ASSEVGGEAF
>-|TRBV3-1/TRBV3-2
ASSPQLEETQY
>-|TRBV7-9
ASSFSTGETNQPQH
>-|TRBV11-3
ASSLDVLGVKGAGELF
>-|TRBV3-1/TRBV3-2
ASSQEQNTGELF
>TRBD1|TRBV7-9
ASSLTGGREKLF
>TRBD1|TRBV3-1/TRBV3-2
ASSPGQGARTQPQH
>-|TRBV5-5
ASSAGGGARGTEAF
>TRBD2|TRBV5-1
ASSGIAGRREQY
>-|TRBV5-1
ASSSAPPSPYGYT
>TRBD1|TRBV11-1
ASSFRGQVAEAF
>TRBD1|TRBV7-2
ASSYPRTGVSTEAF
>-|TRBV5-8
ASSLRRGRNTGELF
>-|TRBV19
ASSPGQSISYEQY
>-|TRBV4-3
ASSQGTPTEAF
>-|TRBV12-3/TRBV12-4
ASSLAGAYEQY
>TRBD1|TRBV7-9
ASSSETGGPGELF
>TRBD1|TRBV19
ASMSFGTGNEKLF
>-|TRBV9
ASSGTGVSEQF
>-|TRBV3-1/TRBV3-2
ASTGSGAYEQY
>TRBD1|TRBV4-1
ASSQGQGLGKLF
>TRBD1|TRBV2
ASSSQGARETEAF
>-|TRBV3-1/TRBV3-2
ASSQGSRFSGNTIY
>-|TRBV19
ASSMTDRYSYNSPLH
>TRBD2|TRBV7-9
ASSLQGGVQRGPIRTQY
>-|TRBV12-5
ASGLVLWGGGHRAGELF
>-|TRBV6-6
ASSSTTGGVGEKLF